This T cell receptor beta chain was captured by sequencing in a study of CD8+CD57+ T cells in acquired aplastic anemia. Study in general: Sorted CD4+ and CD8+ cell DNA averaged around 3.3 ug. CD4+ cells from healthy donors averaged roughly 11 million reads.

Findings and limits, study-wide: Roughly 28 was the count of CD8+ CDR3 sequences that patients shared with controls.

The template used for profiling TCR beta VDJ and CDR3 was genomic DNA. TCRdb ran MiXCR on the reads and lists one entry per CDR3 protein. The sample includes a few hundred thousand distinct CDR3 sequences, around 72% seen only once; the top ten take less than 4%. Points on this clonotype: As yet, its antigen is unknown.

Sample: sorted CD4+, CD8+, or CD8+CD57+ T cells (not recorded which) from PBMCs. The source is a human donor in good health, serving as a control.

Written as DNA, the CDR3 is TGTGCCAGCAGCTCAGCGACAGATTTGAACACTGAAGCTTTCTTT. It is translated as CASSSATDLNTEAFF. V usage is TRBV12-3 or TRBV12-4 and J usage is TRBJ1-1; D is possibly TRBD1 (5 bases). There are 15 residues in the CDR3. V was cut by 6 bases and J by 0 bases, with 14 bases left in between.